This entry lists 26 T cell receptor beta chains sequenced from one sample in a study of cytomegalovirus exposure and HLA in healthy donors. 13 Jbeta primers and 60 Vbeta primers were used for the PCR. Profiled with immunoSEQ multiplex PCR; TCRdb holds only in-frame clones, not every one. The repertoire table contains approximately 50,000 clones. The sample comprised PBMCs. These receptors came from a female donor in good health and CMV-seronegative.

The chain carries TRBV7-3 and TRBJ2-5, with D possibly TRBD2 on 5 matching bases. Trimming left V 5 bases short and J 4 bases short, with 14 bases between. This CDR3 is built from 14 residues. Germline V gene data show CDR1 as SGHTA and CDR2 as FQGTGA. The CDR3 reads CASSLNSGAETQYF. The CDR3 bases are TGTGCCAGCAGCCTTAACAGCGGAGCAGAGACCCAGTACTTC. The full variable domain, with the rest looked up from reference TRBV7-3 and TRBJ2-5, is GAGVSQTPSNKVTEKGKYVELRCDPISGHTALYWYRQSLGQGPEFLIYFQGTGAADDSGLPNDRFFAVRPEGSVSTLKIQRTERGDSAVYLCASSLNSGAETQYFGPGTRLLVL.

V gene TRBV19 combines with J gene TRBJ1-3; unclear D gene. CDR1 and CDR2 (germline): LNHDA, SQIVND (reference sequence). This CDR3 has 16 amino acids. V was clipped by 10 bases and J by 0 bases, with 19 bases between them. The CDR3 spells CATLARQRLSGNTIYF. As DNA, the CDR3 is TGTGCCACCTTGGCCCGGCAAAGACTCTCTGGAAACACCATATATTTT.

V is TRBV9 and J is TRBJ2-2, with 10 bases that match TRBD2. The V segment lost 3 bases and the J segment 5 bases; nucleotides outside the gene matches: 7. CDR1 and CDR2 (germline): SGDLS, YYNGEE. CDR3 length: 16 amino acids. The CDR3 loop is CASSGLAGGRTGELFF. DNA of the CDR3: TGTGCCAGCAGCGGCTTAGCGGGAGGACGGACCGGGGAGCTGTTTTTT. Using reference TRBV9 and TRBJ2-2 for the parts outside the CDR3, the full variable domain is DSGVTQTPKHLITATGQRVTLRCSPRSGDLSVYWYQQSLDQGLQFLIQYYNGEERAKGNILERFSAQQFPDLHSELNLSSLELGDSALYFCASSGLAGGRTGELFFGEGSRLTVL.

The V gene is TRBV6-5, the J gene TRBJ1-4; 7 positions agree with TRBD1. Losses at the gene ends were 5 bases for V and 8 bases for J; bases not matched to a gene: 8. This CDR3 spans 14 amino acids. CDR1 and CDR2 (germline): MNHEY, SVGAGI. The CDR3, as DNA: TGTGCCAGCAGTCCTACAGGGGATGGCGAAAAACTGTTTTTT. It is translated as CASSPTGDGEKLFF.

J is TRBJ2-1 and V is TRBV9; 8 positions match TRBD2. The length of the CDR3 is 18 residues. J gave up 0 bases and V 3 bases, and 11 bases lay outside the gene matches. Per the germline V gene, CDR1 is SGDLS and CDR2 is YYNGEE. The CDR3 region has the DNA TGTGCCAGCAGCGCACTTGAACCCGGGACTAGCTCCTACAATGAGCAGTTCTTC. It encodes CASSALEPGTSSYNEQFF.

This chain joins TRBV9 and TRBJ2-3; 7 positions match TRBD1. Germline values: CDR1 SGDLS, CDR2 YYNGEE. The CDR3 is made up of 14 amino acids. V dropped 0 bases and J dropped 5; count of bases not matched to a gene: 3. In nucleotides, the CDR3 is TGTGCCAGCAGCGTAGCAGGGGGTCAAGATACGCAGTATTTT. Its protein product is CASSVAGGQDTQYF.

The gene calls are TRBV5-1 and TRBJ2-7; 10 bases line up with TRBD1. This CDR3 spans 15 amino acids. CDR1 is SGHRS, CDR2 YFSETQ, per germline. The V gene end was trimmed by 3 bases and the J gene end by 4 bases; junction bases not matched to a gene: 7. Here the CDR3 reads CASSSRTGGGYEQYF. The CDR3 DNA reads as TGCGCCAGCAGCTCTAGGACAGGGGGAGGTTACGAGCAGTACTTC.

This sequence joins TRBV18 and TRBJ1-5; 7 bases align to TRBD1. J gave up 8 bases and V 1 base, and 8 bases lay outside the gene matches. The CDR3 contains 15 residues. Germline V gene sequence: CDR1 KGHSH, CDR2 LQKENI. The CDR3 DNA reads TGTGCCAGCTCACCACAGGGGGCGGCGAGCAAGCCCCAGCATTTT. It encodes CASSPQGAASKPQHF. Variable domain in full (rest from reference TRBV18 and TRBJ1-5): NAGVMQNPRHLVRRRGQEARLRCSPMKGHSHVYWYRQLPEEGLKFMVYLQKENIIDESGMPKERFSAEFPKEGPSILRIQQVVRGDSAAYFCASSPQGAASKPQHFGDGTRLSIL.

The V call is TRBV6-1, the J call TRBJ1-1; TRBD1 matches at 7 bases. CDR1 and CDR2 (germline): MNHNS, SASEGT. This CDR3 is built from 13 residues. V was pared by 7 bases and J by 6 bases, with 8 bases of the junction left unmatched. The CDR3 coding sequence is TGTGCCAGCAAGCCGGTCAGGGGGGCTGAAGCTTTCTTT. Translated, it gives CASKPVRGAEAFF.

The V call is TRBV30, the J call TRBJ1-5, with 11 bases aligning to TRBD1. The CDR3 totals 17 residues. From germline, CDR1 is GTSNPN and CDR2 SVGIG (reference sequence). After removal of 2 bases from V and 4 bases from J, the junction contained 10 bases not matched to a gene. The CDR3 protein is CAWSRDRGIIANQPQHF. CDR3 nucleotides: TGTGCCTGGAGTCGGGACAGGGGGATTATAGCAAATCAGCCCCAGCATTTT.

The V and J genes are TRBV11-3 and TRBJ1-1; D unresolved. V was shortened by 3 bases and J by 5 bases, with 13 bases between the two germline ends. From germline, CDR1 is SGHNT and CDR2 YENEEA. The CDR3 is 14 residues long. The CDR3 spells CASSFDPTGTEAFF. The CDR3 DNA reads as TGTGCCAGCAGCTTCGACCCCACGGGTACTGAAGCTTTCTTT. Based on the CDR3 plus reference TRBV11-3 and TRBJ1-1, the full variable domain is EAGVVQSPRYKIIEKKQPVAFWCNPISGHNTLYWYLQNLGQGPELLIRYENEEAVDDSQLPKDRFSAERLKGVDSTLKIQPAELGDSAVYLCASSFDPTGTEAFFGQGTRLTVV.

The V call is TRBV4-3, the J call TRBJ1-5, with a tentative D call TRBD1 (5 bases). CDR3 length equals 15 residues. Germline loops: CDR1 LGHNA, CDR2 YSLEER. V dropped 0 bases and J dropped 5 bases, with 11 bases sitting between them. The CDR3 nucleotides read TGCGCCAGCAGCCAAGAAGTCGACAGCTATCAGCCCCAGCATTTT. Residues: CASSQEVDSYQPQHF.

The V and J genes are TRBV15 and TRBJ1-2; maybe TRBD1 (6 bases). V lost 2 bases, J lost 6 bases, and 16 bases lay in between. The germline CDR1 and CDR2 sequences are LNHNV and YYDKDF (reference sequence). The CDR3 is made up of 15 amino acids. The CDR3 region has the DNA TGTGCCACCAGCAGATCCACACAGGGATTGCATGGCTACACCTTC. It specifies CATSRSTQGLHGYTF.

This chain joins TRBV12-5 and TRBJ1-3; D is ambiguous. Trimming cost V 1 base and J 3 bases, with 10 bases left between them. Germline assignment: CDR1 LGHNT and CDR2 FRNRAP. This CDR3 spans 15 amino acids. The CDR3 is CASGLGRLGGNTIYF. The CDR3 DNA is TGTGCTAGTGGTTTGGGGCGGTTGGGTGGAAACACCATATATTTT.

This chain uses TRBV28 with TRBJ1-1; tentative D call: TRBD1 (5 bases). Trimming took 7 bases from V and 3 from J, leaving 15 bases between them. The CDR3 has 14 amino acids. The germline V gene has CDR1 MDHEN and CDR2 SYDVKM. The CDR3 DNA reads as TGTGCCAGCATTGGACACCGTGGGGACACTGAAGCTTTCTTT. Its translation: CASIGHRGDTEAFF.

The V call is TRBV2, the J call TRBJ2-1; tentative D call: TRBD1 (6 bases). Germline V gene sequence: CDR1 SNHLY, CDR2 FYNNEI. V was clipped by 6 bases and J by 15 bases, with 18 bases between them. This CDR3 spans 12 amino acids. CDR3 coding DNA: TGTGCCAGCAGGGAAAGGGTACAGGGCCGGTTCTTC. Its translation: CASRERVQGRFF.

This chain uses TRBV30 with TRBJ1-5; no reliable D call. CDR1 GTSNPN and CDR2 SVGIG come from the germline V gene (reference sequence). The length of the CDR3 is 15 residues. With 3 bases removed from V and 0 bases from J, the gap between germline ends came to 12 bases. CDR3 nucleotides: TGTGCCTGGAGAGCCGGGATCAATAGCAATCAGCCCCAGCATTTT. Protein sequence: CAWRAGINSNQPQHF.

The CDR3 nucleotides are TGTGCCAGCAGCTTAACGGGCCCCCGCAGTGAAGCTTTCTTT. Translating it yields CASSLTGPRSEAFF. This chain joins TRBV7-3 and TRBJ1-1; D is uncertain. This CDR3 comprises 14 residues. The germline V gene encodes CDR1 SGHTA and CDR2 FQGTGA. V was cut by 0 bases and J by 7 bases, with 12 bases left in between.

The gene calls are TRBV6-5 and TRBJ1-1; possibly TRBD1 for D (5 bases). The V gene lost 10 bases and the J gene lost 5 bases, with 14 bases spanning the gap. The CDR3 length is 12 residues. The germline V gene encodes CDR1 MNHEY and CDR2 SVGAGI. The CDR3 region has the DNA TGTGCCACCAGACGGGAGGGGACTGAAGCTTTCTTT. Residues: CATRREGTEAFF.

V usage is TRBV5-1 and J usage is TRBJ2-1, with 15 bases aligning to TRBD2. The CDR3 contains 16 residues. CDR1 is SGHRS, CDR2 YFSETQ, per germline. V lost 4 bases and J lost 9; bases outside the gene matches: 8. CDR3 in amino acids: CASSGGLAGGGSEQFF. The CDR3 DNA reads TGCGCCAGCAGCGGGGGACTAGCGGGAGGAGGGAGTGAGCAGTTCTTC.

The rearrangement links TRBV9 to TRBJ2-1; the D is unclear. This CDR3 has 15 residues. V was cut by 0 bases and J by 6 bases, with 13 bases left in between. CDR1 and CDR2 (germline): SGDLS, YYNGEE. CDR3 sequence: CASSVASTRLNEQFF. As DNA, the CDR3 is TGTGCCAGCAGCGTAGCGTCTACCAGACTCAATGAGCAGTTCTTC.

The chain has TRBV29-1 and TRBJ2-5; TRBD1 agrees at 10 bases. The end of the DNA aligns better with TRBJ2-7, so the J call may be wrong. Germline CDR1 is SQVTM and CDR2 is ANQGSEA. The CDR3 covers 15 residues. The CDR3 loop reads CSVDSAGTGVGEQYF. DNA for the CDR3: TGCAGCGTTGACTCGGCCGGGACAGGGGTCGGCGAGCAGTACTTC.

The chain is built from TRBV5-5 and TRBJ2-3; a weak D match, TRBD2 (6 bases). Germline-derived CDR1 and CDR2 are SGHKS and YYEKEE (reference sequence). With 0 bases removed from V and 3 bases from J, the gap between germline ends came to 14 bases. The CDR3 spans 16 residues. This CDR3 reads CASSLEMGRTTDTQYF. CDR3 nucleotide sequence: TGTGCCAGCAGCTTGGAAATGGGGAGGACGACAGATACGCAGTATTTT.

The CDR3 region is CASSLDRATNEKLFF. DNA for the CDR3: TGTGCCAGCAGCCTAGACAGGGCAACTAATGAAAAACTGTTTTTT. This chain joins TRBV7-9 and TRBJ1-4, with 7 nucleotides matching TRBD1. The germline V gene encodes CDR1 SEHNR and CDR2 FQNEAQ (reference sequence). The CDR3 covers 15 residues. J lost 0 bases, V lost 5 bases, and 3 bases had no gene match.

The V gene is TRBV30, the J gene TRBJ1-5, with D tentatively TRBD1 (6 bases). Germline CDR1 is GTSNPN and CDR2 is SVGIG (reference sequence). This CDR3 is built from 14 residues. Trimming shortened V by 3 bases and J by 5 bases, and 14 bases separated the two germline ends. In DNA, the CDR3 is TGTGCCTGGAGCACAGGGTACGGGGATCAGCCCCAGCATTTT. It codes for CAWSTGYGDQPQHF.

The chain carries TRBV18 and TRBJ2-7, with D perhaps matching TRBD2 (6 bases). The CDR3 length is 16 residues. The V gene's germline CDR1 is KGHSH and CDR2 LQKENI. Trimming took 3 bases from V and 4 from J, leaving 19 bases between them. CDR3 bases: TGTGCCAGCTCACCCGTTGGAGGGTCTTCGGGGTACGAGCAGTACTTC. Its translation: CASSPVGGSSGYEQYF.